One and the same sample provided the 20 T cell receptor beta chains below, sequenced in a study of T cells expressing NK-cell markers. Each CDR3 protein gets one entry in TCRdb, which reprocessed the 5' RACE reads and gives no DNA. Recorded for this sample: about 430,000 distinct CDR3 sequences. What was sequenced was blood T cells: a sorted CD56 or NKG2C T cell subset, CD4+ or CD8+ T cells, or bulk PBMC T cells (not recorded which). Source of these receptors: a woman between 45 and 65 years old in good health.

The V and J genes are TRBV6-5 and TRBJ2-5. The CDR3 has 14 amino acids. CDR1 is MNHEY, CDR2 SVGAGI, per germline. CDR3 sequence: CASSYSRTHETQYF.

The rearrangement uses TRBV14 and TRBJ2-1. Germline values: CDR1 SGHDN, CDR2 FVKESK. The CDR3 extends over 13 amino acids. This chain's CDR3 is CASSPLRDNEQFF.

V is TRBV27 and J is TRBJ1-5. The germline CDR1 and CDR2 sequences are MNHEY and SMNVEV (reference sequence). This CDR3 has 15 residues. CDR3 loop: CASSLWADYNQPQHF.

CDR3 region: CASSEATSTGELFF. The chain has TRBV2 and TRBJ2-2; TCRdb selects TRBD2, and the lack of DNA leaves this call unchecked. Germline V gives CDR1 SNHLY, CDR2 FYNNEI. The CDR3 extends over 14 amino acids.

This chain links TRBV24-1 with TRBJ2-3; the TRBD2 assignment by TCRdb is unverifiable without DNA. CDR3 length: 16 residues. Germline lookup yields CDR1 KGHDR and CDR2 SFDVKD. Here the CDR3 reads CATSDSSGSRADTQYF.

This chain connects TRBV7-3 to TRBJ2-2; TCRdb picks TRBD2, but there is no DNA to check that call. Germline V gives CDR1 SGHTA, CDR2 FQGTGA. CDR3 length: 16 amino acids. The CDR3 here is CASSLTAGTTSGELFF.

This chain's CDR3 is CAASENTDTQYF. The chain has TRBV28 and TRBJ2-3. The CDR3 length is 12 residues. CDR1 is MDHEN and CDR2 is SYDVKM in the germline V gene. The full variable domain, in which reference TRBV28 and TRBJ2-3 provide the parts outside the CDR3, is DVKVTQSSRYLVKRTGEKVFLECVQDMDHENMFWYRQDPGLGLRLIYFSYDVKMKEKGDIPEGYSVSREKKERFSLILESASTNQTSMYLCAASENTDTQYFGPGTRLTVL.

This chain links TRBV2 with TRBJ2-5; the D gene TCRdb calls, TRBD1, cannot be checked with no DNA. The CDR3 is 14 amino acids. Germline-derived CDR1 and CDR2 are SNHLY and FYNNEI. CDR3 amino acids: CASSATDTQETQYF.

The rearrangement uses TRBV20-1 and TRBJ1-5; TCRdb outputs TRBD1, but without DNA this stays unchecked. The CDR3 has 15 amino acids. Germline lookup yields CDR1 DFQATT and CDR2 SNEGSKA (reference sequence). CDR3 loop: CSARVPGGLNQPQHF.

CDR3 loop: CASRPKKGSGLPYNEQFF. The chain is built from TRBV28 and TRBJ2-1; TCRdb's D call of TRBD2 is untestable without DNA. The CDR3 has 18 amino acids. Germline CDR1 is MDHEN and CDR2 is SYDVKM. The full variable domain, completed using reference TRBV28 and TRBJ2-1, is DVKVTQSSRYLVKRTGEKVFLECVQDMDHENMFWYRQDPGLGLRLIYFSYDVKMKEKGDIPEGYSVSREKKERFSLILESASTNQTSMYLCASRPKKGSGLPYNEQFFGPGTRLTVL.

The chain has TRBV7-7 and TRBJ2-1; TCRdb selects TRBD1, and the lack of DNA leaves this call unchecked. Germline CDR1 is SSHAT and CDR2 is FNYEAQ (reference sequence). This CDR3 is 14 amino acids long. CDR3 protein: CASSLGGQANEQFF.

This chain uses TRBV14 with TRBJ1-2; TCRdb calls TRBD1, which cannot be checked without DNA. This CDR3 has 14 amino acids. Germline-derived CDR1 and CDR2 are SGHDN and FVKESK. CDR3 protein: CASSQAPDRGGYTF. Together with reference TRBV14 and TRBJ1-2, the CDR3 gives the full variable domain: EAGVTQFPSHSVIEKGQTVTLRCDPISGHDNLYWYRRVMGKEIKFLLHFVKESKQDESGMPNNRFLAERTGGTYSTLKVQPAELEDSGVYFCASSQAPDRGGYTFGSGTRLTVV.

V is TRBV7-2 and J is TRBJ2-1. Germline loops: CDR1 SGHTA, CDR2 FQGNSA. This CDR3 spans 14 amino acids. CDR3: CASSLARASNEQFF. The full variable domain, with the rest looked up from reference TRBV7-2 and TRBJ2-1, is GAGVSQSPSNKVTEKGKDVELRCDPISGHTALYWYRQSLGQGLEFLIYFQGNSAPDKSGLPSDRFSAERTGGSVSTLTIQRTQQEDSAVYLCASSLARASNEQFFGPGTRLTVL.

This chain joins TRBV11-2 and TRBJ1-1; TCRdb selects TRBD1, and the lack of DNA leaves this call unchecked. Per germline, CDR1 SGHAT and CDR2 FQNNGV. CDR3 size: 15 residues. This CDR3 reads CASRRTGALNTEAFF.

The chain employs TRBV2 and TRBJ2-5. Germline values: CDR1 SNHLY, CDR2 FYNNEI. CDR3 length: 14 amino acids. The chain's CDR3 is CASSGGRYQETQYF.

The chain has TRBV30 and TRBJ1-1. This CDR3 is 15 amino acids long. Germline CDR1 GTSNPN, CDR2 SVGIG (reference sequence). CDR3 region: CAWSSSRTGFSEAFF.

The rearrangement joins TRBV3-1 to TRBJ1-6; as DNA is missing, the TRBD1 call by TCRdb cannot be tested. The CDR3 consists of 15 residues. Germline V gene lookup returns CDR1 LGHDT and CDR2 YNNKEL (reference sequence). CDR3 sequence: CASSLTGTPNSPLHF.

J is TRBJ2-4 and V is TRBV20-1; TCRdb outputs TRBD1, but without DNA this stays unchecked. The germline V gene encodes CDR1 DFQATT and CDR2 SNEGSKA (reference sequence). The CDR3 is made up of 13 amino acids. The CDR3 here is CSASEDRVNIQYF.

CDR3 sequence: CASRLAGYSYNEQFF. This chain joins TRBV5-1 and TRBJ2-1. Germline CDR1 reads SGHRS; CDR2 reads YFSETQ. The CDR3 loop spans 15 amino acids.

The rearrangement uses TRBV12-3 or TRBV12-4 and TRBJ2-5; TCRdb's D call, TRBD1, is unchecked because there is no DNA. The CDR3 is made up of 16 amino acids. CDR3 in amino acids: CASSPGTGLYQETQYF.